The sample holds one count of the clone carrying this TCR beta chain. Antigen: not known. The CDR3 loop spans 14 amino acids. This table comes from immunoSEQ multiplex PCR, and its TCRdb copy is limited to in-frame clones, with some not included. Among 1.4 million to 1.5 million clones, approximately 97% were seen once, and the ten largest hold over 1%. The data were taken from a study of shared clonotypes between healthy human individuals. The authors divided CD4+ cells into CD45RA+ naive and CD45RA-negative memory subsets. Study-level findings and limits: Clonotype sharing among donors likely depends on sequencing depth.

The sample taken for sequencing was naive CD4+ T cells sorted from blood. Subset described: CD45RA+ positively selected. The chain is built from TRBV21-1 and TRBJ1-1; TRBD1 reflects the table's D call only, with no check against the DNA. TRBV21-1 is flagged as a pseudogene. This clonotype was obtained from a man aged 25 to 45 in good health. CDR3 bases: TGTGCCAGCAGAGACCACAGGGGAGACACTGAAGCTTTCTTT. This encodes CASRDHRGDTEAFF.